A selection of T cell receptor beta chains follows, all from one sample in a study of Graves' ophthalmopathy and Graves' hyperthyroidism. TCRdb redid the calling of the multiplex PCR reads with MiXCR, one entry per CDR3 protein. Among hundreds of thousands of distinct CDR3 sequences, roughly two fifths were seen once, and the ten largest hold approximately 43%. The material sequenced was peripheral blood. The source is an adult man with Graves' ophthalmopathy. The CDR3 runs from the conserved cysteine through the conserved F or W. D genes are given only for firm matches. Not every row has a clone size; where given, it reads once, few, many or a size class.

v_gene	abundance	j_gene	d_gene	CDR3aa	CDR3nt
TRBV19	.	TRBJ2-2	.	CASSPWGGPGELFF	TGTGCCAGTAGTCCGTGGGGGGGCCCCGGGGAGCTGTTTTTT
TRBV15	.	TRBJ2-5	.	CATSKETGETQYF	TGTGCCACCAGCAAGGAGACCGGGGAGACCCAGTACTTC
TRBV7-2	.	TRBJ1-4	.	CASSLPEGGKLFF	TGTGCCAGCAGCCTCCCGGAGGGGGGTAAACTGTTTTTT
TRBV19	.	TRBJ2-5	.	CASRRGLGETQYF	TGTGCCAGTAGGAGGGGCCTGGGTGAGACCCAGTACTTC
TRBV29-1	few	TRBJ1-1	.	CSVGHIMNTEAFF	TGCAGCGTCGGACACATCATGAACACTGAAGCTTTCTTT
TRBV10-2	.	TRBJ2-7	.	CAISASDGDEQYF	TGTGCCATCAGTGCTAGTGACGGCGACGAGCAGTACTTC
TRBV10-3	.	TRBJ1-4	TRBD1	CASRLGQAPRREKLFF	TGTGCCAGCAGACTCGGACAGGCTCCAAGACGAGAAAAACTGTTTTTT
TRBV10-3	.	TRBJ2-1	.	CAITGDTDNEQFF	TGTGCCATCACCGGGGACACCGACAATGAGCAGTTCTTC
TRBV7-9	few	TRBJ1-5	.	CASAGGNQPQHF	TGTGCCAGCGCAGGGGGCAATCAGCCCCAGCATTTT
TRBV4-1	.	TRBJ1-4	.	CASSQRQEEEKLFF	TGCGCCAGCAGCCAACGACAGGAGGAGGAAAAACTGTTTTTT
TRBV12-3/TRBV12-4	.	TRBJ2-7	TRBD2	CASSPLAGGPEQYF	TGTGCCAGCAGTCCTCTAGCGGGAGGGCCCGAGCAGTACTTC
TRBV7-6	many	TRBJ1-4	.	CASSLQRGTNEKLFF	TGTGCCAGCAGCTTACAAAGGGGCACTAATGAAAAACTGTTTTTT
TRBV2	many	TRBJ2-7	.	CASSQNGHRADEQYF	TGTGCCAGCAGTCAGAATGGACATAGGGCTGACGAGCAGTACTTC
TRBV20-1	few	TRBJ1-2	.	CRTAGGSNYGYTF	TGCAGGACAGCGGGGGGTTCCAACTATGGCTACACCTTC
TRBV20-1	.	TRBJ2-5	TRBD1	CSAIGTGTPQETQYF	TGCAGTGCTATCGGGACAGGGACCCCCCAAGAGACCCAGTACTTC
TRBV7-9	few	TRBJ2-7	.	CASSLGSSPGPYEQYF	TGTGCCAGCAGCTTAGGTTCAAGTCCGGGCCCCTACGAGCAGTACTTC
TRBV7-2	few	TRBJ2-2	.	CASSLDSSGTGELFF	TGTGCCAGCAGCTTAGACTCGTCGGGGACCGGGGAGCTGTTTTTT
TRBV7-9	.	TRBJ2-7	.	CASSFRISYEQYF	TGTGCCAGCAGCTTCAGGATTTCCTACGAGCAGTACTTC
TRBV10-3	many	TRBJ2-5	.	CAISRQETQYF	TGTGCCATCTCTCGACAAGAGACCCAGTACTTC
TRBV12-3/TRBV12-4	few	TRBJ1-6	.	CASGLSGESPLHF	TGTGCCAGTGGACTTTCCGGGGAATCACCCCTCCACTTT
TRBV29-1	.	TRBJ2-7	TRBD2	CSVEFGGGQGTISYEQYF	TGCAGCGTTGAGTTCGGCGGGGGGCAGGGAACCATCTCCTACGAGCAGTACTTC
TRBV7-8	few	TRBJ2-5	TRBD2	CASTGRPGTSGGQKTQYF	TGTGCCAGCACCGGACGACCGGGGACTAGCGGGGGTCAAAAGACCCAGTACTTC
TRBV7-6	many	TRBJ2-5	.	CASSLVASAQETQYF	TGTGCCAGCAGCTTAGTGGCATCGGCCCAAGAGACCCAGTACTTC
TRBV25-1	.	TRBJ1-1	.	CASSYLRKNEAFF	TGTGCCAGCAGTTACCTGAGAAAAAATGAAGCTTTCTTT
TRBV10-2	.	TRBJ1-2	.	CASSSIAYGYTF	TGCGCCAGCAGTTCGATCGCATATGGCTACACCTTC
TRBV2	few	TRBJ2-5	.	CASSVAGIGETQYF	TGTGCCAGCAGCGTCGCAGGGATCGGGGAGACCCAGTACTTC
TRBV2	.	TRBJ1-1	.	CASLLAGRGSFYTFF	TGTGCCAGCTTACTAGCGGGACGGGGCTCGTTCTACACTTTCTTT
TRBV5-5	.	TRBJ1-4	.	CASSLFGEANEKLFF	TGTGCCAGCAGCTTGTTCGGGGAAGCTAATGAAAAACTGTTTTTT
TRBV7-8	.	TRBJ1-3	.	CASSLSQGGAGNTIYF	TGTGCCAGCAGCTTATCTCAGGGTGGAGCTGGAAACACCATATATTTT
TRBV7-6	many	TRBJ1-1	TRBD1	CASSSWTGAMNTEAFF	TGTGCCAGCAGCTCCTGGACAGGGGCTATGAACACTGAAGCTTTCTTT
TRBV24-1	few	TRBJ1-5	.	CASSYYRQVPQPQHF	TGTGCCAGCAGTTACTACCGACAGGTTCCTCAGCCCCAGCATTTT
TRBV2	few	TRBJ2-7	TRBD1	CASSPQGMEQYF	TGTGCCAGCAGCCCACAGGGGATGGAGCAGTACTTC
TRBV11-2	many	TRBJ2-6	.	CASSITSGANVLTF	TGTGCCAGCAGCATAACCTCTGGGGCCAACGTCCTGACTTTC
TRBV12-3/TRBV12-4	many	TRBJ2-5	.	CASSLRGAESAETQYF	TGTGCCAGCAGTTTACGGGGAGCGGAGTCCGCGGAGACCCAGTACTTC
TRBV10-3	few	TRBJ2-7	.	CAIEGRGTSYEQYF	TGTGCCATCGAAGGGCGCGGAACCTCCTACGAGCAGTACTTC
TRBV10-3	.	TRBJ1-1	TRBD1	CAIRDRGFTEAFF	TGTGCCATCAGGGACAGGGGTTTCACTGAAGCTTTCTTT
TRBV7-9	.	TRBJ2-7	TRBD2	CASSRTSAVSYEQYF	TGTGCCAGCAGCCGAACTAGCGCCGTCTCCTACGAGCAGTACTTC
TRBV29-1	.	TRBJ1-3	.	CSVQGAYYGNTIYF	TGCAGCGTGCAGGGAGCCTACTATGGAAACACCATATATTTT